These T cell receptor beta chains were read from a single sample in a study of blood T cell repertoires in COVID-19. Clones were sequenced by immunoSEQ multiplex PCR, and TCRdb holds only the in-frame ones, with some missing. Counted here are about 130,000 clones, about 72% occurring once; the ten biggest clones make up roughly 9.8%. Sequencing input: peripheral blood. These receptors were collected from a man in his 60s who had recovered from COVID-19. The CDR3 runs from the conserved cysteine through the conserved F or W. A D gene is named only where the DNA matches it firmly. Some rows have no size entry. The others give once, few or many, or a class for an expanded clone.

V	D	size	J	DNA	CDR3
TRBV5-5	NA	NA	TRBJ1-2	TGTGCCAGCAGCCAAGGCGGACAGCGGAGGAATGGCTACACCTTC	CASSQGGQRRNGYTF
TRBV7-2	TRBD2	NA	TRBJ2-7	TGTGCCAGCAGCCTCATATTAGCGGGAGCCTACGAGCAGTACTTC	CASSLILAGAYEQYF
TRBV7-9	NA	few	TRBJ2-5	TGTGCCAGCAGCTTATCCCTTGGGCGAGAGACCCAGTACTTC	CASSLSLGRETQYF
TRBV19	TRBD2	NA	TRBJ2-3	TGTGCCAGTAGTATAGGCGGGAGTAGAGCAGATACGCAGTATTTT	CASSIGGSRADTQYF
TRBV28	NA	once	TRBJ2-2	TGTGCCAGCAGTGGGGCAGGGGAGGGGACCGGGGAGCTGTTTTTT	CASSGAGEGTGELFF
TRBV6-2/TRBV6-3	TRBD1	NA	TRBJ2-1	TGTGCCAGCAGTTACAGTGGACAGGGGAAAAATGAGCAGTTCTTC	CASSYSGQGKNEQFF
TRBV28	NA	NA	TRBJ1-5	TGTGCCAGCAGTACGCCTCGGTCCCAGCATTTT	CASSTPRSQHF
TRBV19	TRBD1	few	TRBJ1-2	TGTGCCAGTAGTACCGGACAGGGGGCAAACTATGGCTACACCTTC	CASSTGQGANYGYTF
TRBV10-3	NA	few	TRBJ2-7	TGTGCCATCAACGCAGGGGACTACGAGCAGTACTTC	CAINAGDYEQYF
TRBV9	TRBD1	NA	TRBJ2-2	TGTGCCAGCAGCTTCCAGTGGACAGGGAGAGCAACCGGGGAGCTGTTTTTT	CASSFQWTGRATGELFF
TRBV19	TRBD1	NA	TRBJ1-4	TGTGCCAGTAGGAGGGGGCAGACGAATGAAAAACTGTTTTTT	CASRRGQTNEKLFF
TRBV5-1	TRBD1	once	TRBJ1-1	TGCGCCAGCACCGGGACAGCCACAATGAACACTGAAGCTTTCTTT	CASTGTATMNTEAFF
TRBV2	NA	NA	TRBJ1-2	TGTGCCAGCAGTGGGGAGGTCTATGGCTACACCTTC	CASSGEVYGYTF
TRBV5-4	TRBD2	NA	TRBJ2-3	TGTGCCAGCAGCTTGGCGACTAGCGGGGGGACAGATACGCAGTATTTT	CASSLATSGGTDTQYF
TRBV11-2	TRBD2	few	TRBJ2-3	TGTGCCAGCAGCTTAGAGCTAGCGGGGGGGTACGATACGCAGTATTTT	CASSLELAGGYDTQYF
TRBV9	NA	few	TRBJ2-5	TGTGCCAGCAGCGTAGCCGGGAGTGGAGAGACCCAGTACTTC	CASSVAGSGETQYF
TRBV7-2	NA	NA	TRBJ2-1	TGTGCCAGCATCTTCGGGGCCTACAATGAGCAGTTCTTC	CASIFGAYNEQFF
TRBV7-3	TRBD1	NA	TRBJ2-7	TGTGCCAGCAGGTTACCGGGACAGTCCTACGAGCAGTACTTC	CASRLPGQSYEQYF
TRBV10-3	NA	NA	TRBJ2-1	TGTGCCATCAGAGATGCGGCTCCGGCGGTCAATGAGCAGTTCTTC	CAIRDAAPAVNEQFF
TRBV7-2	TRBD1	NA	TRBJ1-4	TGTGCCAGCAGATCCGGGACAGGGGTTGAAAAACTGTTTTTT	CASRSGTGVEKLFF
TRBV5-4	NA	NA	TRBJ2-3	TGTGCCAGCAGCTCTTTGGACAGAACTTCCACAGATACGCAGTATTTT	CASSSLDRTSTDTQYF
TRBV2	TRBD2	NA	TRBJ2-1	TGTGCCAGCAGCGGAGCCGGGGGGGGTCGTGAGCAGTTCTTC	CASSGAGGGREQFF
TRBV3-1/TRBV3-2	NA	NA	TRBJ1-1	TGTGCCACCAGGGCGGGCTTGAACACTGAAGCTTTCTTT	CATRAGLNTEAFF
TRBV10-3	TRBD2	NA	TRBJ2-7	TGTGCCATCAGTGACGGGGAGGGGCGGGAGCAGTACTTC	CAISDGEGREQYF
TRBV7-2	NA	NA	TRBJ2-1	TGTGCCAGCAGCTTATGGGGAGAAGGGCTGAAGTTCTTC	CASSLWGEGLKFF
TRBV4-3	NA	NA	TRBJ2-2	TGCGCCAGCAGCCAAGACCCCGGGAGCGGGGAGCTGTTTTTT	CASSQDPGSGELFF
TRBV7-6	NA	NA	TRBJ2-1	TGTGCCAGCAGCTTATCCTGGACAGACAATGAGCAGTTCTTC	CASSLSWTDNEQFF
TRBV7-9	NA	NA	TRBJ2-3	TGTGCCAGCAGCTCCCCCTCCGGTTTTACGCAGTATTTT	CASSSPSGFTQYF
TRBV30	NA	NA	TRBJ2-5	TGTGCCTCCGCGGGACCGCCTAGCACCCAGTACTTC	CASAGPPSTQYF
TRBV29-1	TRBD2	NA	TRBJ2-1	TGCAGCGTCGGTAGCGGGAGAAGCAACAATGAGCAGTTCTTC	CSVGSGRSNNEQFF
TRBV28	NA	once	TRBJ1-5	TGTGCCAGCAGTTTATCGGGAGGGAGAAATCAGCCCCAGCATTTT	CASSLSGGRNQPQHF
TRBV5-1	NA	NA	TRBJ2-2	TGCGCCAGCAGCCGGGAAGCGAACACCGGGGAGCTGTTTTTT	CASSREANTGELFF
TRBV30	TRBD1	NA	TRBJ1-3	TGTGCCTGGAGCCCGACAGGGGGCAACACCATATATTTT	CAWSPTGGNTIYF
TRBV6-1	TRBD2	NA	TRBJ2-3	TGTGCCAGCAGTGAAGGGTTAGCGGGTGGGATAGATACGCAGTATTTT	CASSEGLAGGIDTQYF
TRBV29-1	TRBD2	NA	TRBJ2-1	TGCAGCGTCCGGACTAGCCCCCCCCCTGTTAATGAGCAGTTCTTC	CSVRTSPPPVNEQFF
TRBV2	NA	NA	TRBJ2-6	TGTGCCAGCAGTGATCGAGGCTCTGGGGCCAACGTCCTGACTTTC	CASSDRGSGANVLTF
TRBV6-4	TRBD1	NA	TRBJ2-1	TGTGCCAGCAGTGACTTTCCGGGACAGGAGCAGTTCTTC	CASSDFPGQEQFF
TRBV6-4	NA	NA	TRBJ2-1	TGTGCCAGCAGTGACGCGCAGGGCGGCGAGCAGTTCTTC	CASSDAQGGEQFF
TRBV29-1	TRBD1	NA	TRBJ2-3	TGCAGCGCCGCCGGGACAGGGGGCACAGATACGCAGTATTTT	CSAAGTGGTDTQYF
TRBV6-2/TRBV6-3	TRBD2	NA	TRBJ2-1	TGTGCCAGCAGTTACTCATCCGCACTAGCGGGAGATAGGTCCTACAATGAGCAGTTCTTC	CASSYSSALAGDRSYNEQFF
TRBV6-6	TRBD2	NA	TRBJ2-5	TGTGCCAGCAGTCCCCAGGGTGGGATAGCGGGGGGGCAGAAGACCCAGTACTTC	CASSPQGGIAGGQKTQYF
TRBV6-5	NA	once	TRBJ1-2	TGTGCCAGCAGTTACTCATCGGGTTCGGGCTACACCTTC	CASSYSSGSGYTF
TRBV30	TRBD1	NA	TRBJ2-1	TGTGCCTGGGGGACAGGGACGGGAAGGGGGCAGTTCTTC	CAWGTGTGRGQFF
TRBV9	TRBD2	NA	TRBJ2-2	TGTGCCAGCAGCGCCTACTTAGCGGGATTGAACACCGGGGAGCTGTTTTTT	CASSAYLAGLNTGELFF
TRBV6-2/TRBV6-3	TRBD2	NA	TRBJ2-7	TGTGCCAGCAGCGCGGGGGGCGGGCCAACCTACGAGCAGTACTTC	CASSAGGGPTYEQYF
TRBV30	TRBD1	once	TRBJ2-3	TGTGCCTGGAGTATTAGGGGACAGGGGACAGATACGCAGTATTTT	CAWSIRGQGTDTQYF
TRBV4-3	TRBD2	NA	TRBJ2-1	TGCGCCAGCGCCCCAGAGGTGGGGGGGACGATTTACAATGAGCAGTTCTTC	CASAPEVGGTIYNEQFF